These 14 T cell receptor beta chains came from one sample sequenced in a study of metastatic and nonmetastatic thyroid tumors. TCRdb re-analyzed the PCR reads using MiXCR. The table has 25,000 to 35,000 clones, around 16% seen once. None of the patients had undergone any treatment ahead of thyroid surgery. The sample was blood. These receptors all stem from a female donor with papillary thyroid cancer or a benign thyroid nodule (not recorded which). Some clones in this sample may be carry-over from other donors' samples.

At least ten counts were recorded for this clone. A read error may be the cause here, since a much bigger clone is one base away. Lacking the conserved final phenylalanine or tryptophan, this CDR3 likely reflects a read error. The chain combines TRBV25-1 with TRBJ1-2, with D possibly TRBD1 on 5 matching bases. V dropped 5 bases and J dropped 4 bases, with 8 bases sitting between them. From germline, CDR1 is MGHDK and CDR2 SYGVNS. This CDR3 contains 12 residues. The CDR3: CASSKGLYGYTL. CDR3 nucleotides: TGTGCCAGCAGTAAGGGGCTCTATGGCTACACCCTC.

This clone was found many times. The J gene is TRBJ2-1, the V gene TRBV6-2 or TRBV6-3; D remains unclear. The CDR3 is 14 residues long. Germline assignment: CDR1 MNHEY and CDR2 SVGEGT. V lost 0 bases and J 5 bases, leaving 8 bases between the germline ends. The CDR3 region is CASSYSGTNNEQFF. In nucleotides, the CDR3 is TGTGCCAGCAGTTACTCAGGTACTAACAATGAGCAGTTCTTC.

There are a few counts of this clone. The genes are TRBV11-2 and TRBJ1-6; no definite D call. The CDR3 sequence is 14 residues long. V lost 1 base to trimming and J lost 5 bases, with 6 bases between them. Germline V CDR1 and CDR2: SGHAT, FQNNGV. This CDR3 reads CASSLGLDNSPLHF. CDR3 DNA: TGTGCCAGCAGCTTAGGACTGGATAATTCACCCCTCCACTTT.

This chain links TRBV11-2 with TRBJ1-1; D unresolved. Germline V lookup: CDR1 SGHAT, CDR2 FQNNGV. CDR3 length: 14 residues. V dropped 5 bases and J dropped 3 bases, with 13 bases sitting between them. CDR3 sequence reads: CASSAAVPDTEAFF. The CDR3 nucleotides are TGTGCCAGCAGCGCGGCCGTCCCAGACACTGAAGCTTTCTTT.

This clone was seen repeatedly, ten times or more. The chain couples TRBV2 to TRBJ2-1, with 9 bases identical to TRBD1. Per germline, CDR1 SNHLY and CDR2 FYNNEI. With 5 bases clipped from V and 6 bases from J, the junction kept 5 bases outside the gene matches. This CDR3 has 14 residues. The CDR3 DNA reads as TGTGCCAGCAGTCTTTGGACAGGGGCCAATGAGCAGTTCTTC. This translates into CASSLWTGANEQFF.

This clone occurred a few times. The sample has other DNA sequences that encode this CDR3 too. V is TRBV9 and J is TRBJ2-7; possibly TRBD1 or TRBD2 for D (6 bases each). CDR3 size: 19 residues. The germline V and J ends were trimmed by 0 bases and 2 bases, with 24 bases remaining between them. Germline-derived CDR1 and CDR2 are SGDLS and YYNGEE. The CDR3 coding sequence is TGTGCCAGCAGCGTAGGTCTCAATCGGGGGACACGTATGACCTACGAGCAGTACTTC. Translation: CASSVGLNRGTRMTYEQYF.

Remarks on this clone: This CDR3 fails to terminate in the conserved phenylalanine or tryptophan, so it likely reflects a read error. The rearrangement links TRBV19 to TRBJ1-5, with 9 nucleotides matching TRBD1. Germline values: CDR1 LNHDA, CDR2 SQIVND (reference sequence). The CDR3 length is 14 residues. The junction had 8 bases not matched to a gene; V was cut back by 9 bases and J by 5 bases. CDR3 sequence (DNA): TGTGCCAGCCACAGGGGGCATTGGGATCAGCCCCAGCATTTG. It yields the protein CASHRGHWDQPQHL.

By proportion, this clone is medium-sized. The chain employs TRBV12-3 or TRBV12-4 and TRBJ1-2; TRBD1 matches at 7 bases. The CDR3 has 13 residues. V lost 6 bases and J lost 8; bases outside the gene matches: 9. CDR3 in DNA: TGTGCCAGCAGCCTAGACAGGGAACGGGGCTACACCTTC. It encodes CASSLDRERGYTF.

This clone occurred many times. V usage is TRBV5-1 and J usage is TRBJ2-1; no reliable D call. The CDR3 runs to 13 residues. The V gene lost 0 bases and the J gene lost 3 bases, with 4 bases spanning the gap. Germline CDR1 reads SGHRS; CDR2 reads YFSETQ. The CDR3, as DNA: TGCGCCAGCAGCTTGGAGGTCTACAATGAGCAGTTCTTC. Translating it yields CASSLEVYNEQFF.

In its sample, this clone is medium-sized. The chain employs TRBV24-1 and TRBJ1-2; D is unresolved. The CDR3 length is 13 residues. With 7 bases removed from V and 2 bases from J, the gap between germline ends came to 10 bases. Per germline, CDR1 KGHDR and CDR2 SFDVKD. For the CDR3, the DNA is TGTGCCACCAGAGCGGACGGAAACTATGGCTACACCTTC. Amino acid sequence: CATRADGNYGYTF.

This clone is categorized as medium-sized. The genes are TRBV28 and TRBJ1-2; 8 bases are shared with TRBD1. This CDR3 contains 14 residues. The J segment lost 4 bases and the V segment lost 7 bases, leaving 8 bases of the junction unmatched. Germline V lookup: CDR1 MDHEN, CDR2 SYDVKM. The CDR3 DNA is TGTGCCAGCACTATGGCAGGGGGCTTCTATGGCTACACCTTC. Translating gives CASTMAGGFYGYTF.

As regards this clone: The sample contains more than one DNA sequence encoding this CDR3. This CDR3 reads CSAPGPNRGGTEAFF. The DNA of the CDR3 is TGCAGTGCTCCGGGTCCGAACAGGGGCGGGACCGAAGCTTTCTTT. The J gene is TRBJ1-1, the V gene TRBV20-1, with 7 bases matching TRBD1. CDR1 and CDR2 from the germline V gene are DFQATT and SNEGSKA (reference sequence). V lost 5 bases and J lost 8; bases outside the gene matches: 17. The CDR3 extends over 15 amino acids.

This clone has at least ten counts. Other DNA sequences in the same sample also yield this CDR3. V and J are TRBV11-2 and TRBJ2-2; D possibly corresponds to TRBD2 (6 bases). Trimming took off 1 base at V and 0 bases at J, with 9 bases between the two ends. Germline V gene sequence: CDR1 SGHAT, CDR2 FQNNGV. This CDR3 is built from 16 residues. The CDR3, as DNA: TGTGCCAGCAGCTTAGTAGCGGAGTCGAACACCGGGGAGCTGTTTTTT. It codes for CASSLVAESNTGELFF.

Concerning this clone: It is likely a read error, because the conserved phenylalanine at the end of the CDR3 is missing. The rearrangement links TRBV20-1 to TRBJ2-7; no clear D gene. The germline V gene encodes CDR1 DFQATT and CDR2 SNEGSKA (reference sequence). The CDR3 totals 13 residues. V dropped 3 bases and J dropped 2 bases, with 11 bases sitting between them. The CDR3 DNA sequence: TGCAGTGCTAGTGGCGCGGAGCCCTACGAGCAGTACTCC. Its protein product is CSASGAEPYEQYS.